This TCR beta chain was captured by sequencing in a study of CD8 T cells in Susac syndrome. Study conclusions and caveats: As acknowledged by the study, its TCR sequencing and HLA analysis included a relatively small number of individuals.

In regard to this clonotype: Its antigen remains unidentified.

The trim removed 4 bases at V and 0 bases at J, leaving 11 bases unmatched. The CDR3 consists of 18 residues. CDR1 and CDR2 (germline): SGHTA, FQGNSA. RNA amounts of roughly 0.5 to 1 ug underwent reverse transcription with random hexamers. Across 54 Vbeta and 13 Jbeta, immunoSEQ multiplex PCR amplified TCR beta CDR3. Via MiXCR, TCRdb re-called the immunoSEQ multiplex PCR reads, giving one row per CDR3 protein. The sample consists of approximately 190,000 distinct CDR3 sequences, roughly 92% of them appearing once. Sequencing of TCR beta was performed on blood CD8+ T cells and on blood CD4+ T cells. CD8+ and CD4+ T cells were negatively isolated; TEMRA cells were FACS-enriched.

The TCR was taken from a human donor in good health. V gene TRBV7-2 combines with J gene TRBJ1-3, with 8 bases that match TRBD1. Sequencing was carried out using CD4+ T cells from PBMCs. Here the CDR3 reads CASSSPVTGVNSGNTIYF. The DNA for the CDR3 is TGTGCCAGCAGCTCACCCGTGACAGGGGTCAACTCTGGAAACACCATATATTTT.